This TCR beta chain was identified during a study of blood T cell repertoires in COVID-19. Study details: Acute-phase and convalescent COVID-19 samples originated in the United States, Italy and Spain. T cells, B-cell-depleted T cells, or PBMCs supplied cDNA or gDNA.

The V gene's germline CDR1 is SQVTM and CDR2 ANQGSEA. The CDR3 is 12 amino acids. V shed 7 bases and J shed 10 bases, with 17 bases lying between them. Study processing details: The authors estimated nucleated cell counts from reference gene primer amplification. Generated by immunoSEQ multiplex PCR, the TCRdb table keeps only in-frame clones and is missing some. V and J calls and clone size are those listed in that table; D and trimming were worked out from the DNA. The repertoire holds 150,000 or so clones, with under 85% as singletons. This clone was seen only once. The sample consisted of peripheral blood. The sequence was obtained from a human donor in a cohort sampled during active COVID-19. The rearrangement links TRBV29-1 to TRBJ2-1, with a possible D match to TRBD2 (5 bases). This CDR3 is CSAVRGSSEQFF. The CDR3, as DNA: TGCAGCGCTGTTCGAGGGAGTAGCGAGCAGTTCTTC.